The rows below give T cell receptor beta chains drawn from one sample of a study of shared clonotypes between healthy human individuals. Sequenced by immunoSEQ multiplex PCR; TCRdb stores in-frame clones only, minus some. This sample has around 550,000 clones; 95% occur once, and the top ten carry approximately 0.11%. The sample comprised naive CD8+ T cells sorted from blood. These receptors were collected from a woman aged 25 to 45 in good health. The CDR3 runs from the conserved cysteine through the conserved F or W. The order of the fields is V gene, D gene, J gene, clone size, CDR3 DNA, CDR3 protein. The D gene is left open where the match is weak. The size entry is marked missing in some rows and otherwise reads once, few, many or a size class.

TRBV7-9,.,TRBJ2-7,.,TGTGCCAGCAGCTTAATGAGTTACGAGCAGTACTTC,CASSLMSYEQYF
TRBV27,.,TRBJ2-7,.,TGTGCCAGCAGCCCGTCCCCCTACGAGCAGTACTTC,CASSPSPYEQYF
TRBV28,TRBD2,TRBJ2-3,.,TGTGCCAGCAGTTTGACCTGGCGGGAGGTCGAGGATACGCAGTATTTT,CASSLTWREVEDTQYF
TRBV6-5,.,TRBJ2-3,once,TGTGCCAGCAGGGGCCCTCCCTTAGATACGCAGTATTTT,CASRGPPLDTQYF
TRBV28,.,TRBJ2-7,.,TGTGCCAGCAGTTTTACTGTACGCTCCTACGAGCAGTACTTC,CASSFTVRSYEQYF
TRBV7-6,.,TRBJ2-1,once,TGTGCCAGCAGCTTGGAGTGGGACCACGGAGGGGGCAATGAGCAGTTCTTC,CASSLEWDHGGGNEQFF
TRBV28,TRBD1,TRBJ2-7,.,TGTGCCAGCAGTTCGCCGGGACAGGGCACTACCTACGAGCAGTACTTC,CASSSPGQGTTYEQYF
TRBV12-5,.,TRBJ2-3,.,TGTGCTAGTGGTTTGGCCGGAGGGGGGAAACTTACGCAGTATTTT,CASGLAGGGKLTQYF
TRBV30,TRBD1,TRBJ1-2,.,TGTGCCTGGAGCGACGAAGACAGGGGGCGAAGCTACACCTTC,CAWSDEDRGRSYTF
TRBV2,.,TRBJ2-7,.,TGTGCCAGCAGTGAGGGGGCAACCCCAGTCGAGCAGTACTTC,CASSEGATPVEQYF
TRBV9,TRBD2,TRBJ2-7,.,TGTGCCAGCAGCGCCTTTAGCGGGAGCGGTGGCTACGAGCAGTACTTC,CASSAFSGSGGYEQYF
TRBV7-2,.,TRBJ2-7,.,TGTGCCAGCAGCTTGACAGGCAGCGCTGCCTACGAGCAGTACTTC,CASSLTGSAAYEQYF
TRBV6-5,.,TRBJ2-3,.,TGTGCCAGCAGTTACTCGATTTACCGTAGCACAGATACGCAGTATTTT,CASSYSIYRSTDTQYF
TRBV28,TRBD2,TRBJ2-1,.,TGTGCCAGCAGTTTTTCCTTAGCGGGAAGGATCTACAATGAGCAGTTCTTC,CASSFSLAGRIYNEQFF
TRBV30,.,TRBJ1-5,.,TGTGCCTGGAGTGTAGGCAGGGTGAGCGCGAATGGTCAGCCCCAGCATTTT,CAWSVGRVSANGQPQHF
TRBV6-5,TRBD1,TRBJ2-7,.,TGTGCCAGCAGTTACAGACAGGGGGCTCTGTACGAGCAGTACTTC,CASSYRQGALYEQYF
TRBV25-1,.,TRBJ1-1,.,TGTGCCAGCACTCAGACGGGAGGGAACACTGAAGCTTTCTTT,CASTQTGGNTEAFF
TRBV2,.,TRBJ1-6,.,TGTGCCAGCAGGGGAACCGGCTCACCCCTCCACTTT,CASRGTGSPLHF
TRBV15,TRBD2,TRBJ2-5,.,TGTGCCACCAGCAGAGAAATACTAGCGGAACAAGAGACCCAGTACTTC,CATSREILAEQETQYF
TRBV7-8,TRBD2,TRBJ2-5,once,TGTGCCAGCAGCTTATTGCAGGGCCTAGCGGGAGGGCCGTACCAAGAGACCCAGTACTTC,CASSLLQGLAGGPYQETQYF
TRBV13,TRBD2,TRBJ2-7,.,TGTGCCAGCAGATTTGGGACTAGCGGAGTAGATGAGCAGTACTTC,CASRFGTSGVDEQYF
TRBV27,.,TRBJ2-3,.,TGTGCCAGCAGTTTGGGTGGTGGGGGGAGGACAGATACGCAGTATTTT,CASSLGGGGRTDTQYF